These T cell receptor beta chains were read from a single sample in a study of T cells in Graves' hyperthyroidism and ophthalmopathy. TCRdb analysed the multiplex PCR reads with MiXCR anew, one entry per CDR3 protein. There are 500,000 to 750,000 distinct CDR3 sequences in the sample; around 45% occur only once, and more than 7.5% lies in the top ten. The sequenced sample was peripheral blood or thyroid tissue (not recorded which). The receptors shown here come from a woman under 30 with Graves' hyperthyroidism. CDR3s include the opening cysteine and the closing phenylalanine or tryptophan. Fields, in order: CDR3 length, V gene, CDR3 protein.

16 TRBV4-2 CASSQDAVRNSYEQYF
14 TRBV7-9 CASSRDPSTDTQYF
15 TRBV6-2/TRBV6-3 CATTGTGLSGNTIYF
14 TRBV7-2 CASSLLGTGNTIYF
10 TRBV7-3 CASSVGTQYF
17 TRBV15 CATSRDLSSGGTGELFF
14 TRBV2 CASSGTDSGEKLFF
14 TRBV10-1 CASSAHLSDDEQFF
16 TRBV6-4 CASSDSSSGRRYEQYF
15 TRBV12-3/TRBV12-4 CASSSSDRVAYEQYF
18 TRBV7-9 CASSLRTGALSGANVLTF
12 TRBV29-1 CSAGTSGDGYTF
12 TRBV7-2 CASRTGTVGTFF
16 TRBV7-3 CASSPDRPSSYNEQFF
14 TRBV7-2 CASSGTSGIGAVFF
15 TRBV7-9 CASSSIGQFSYEQYF
14 TRBV20-1 CSARGTGTTYEQYF
15 TRBV12-5 CASGAGGLRWSPLHF
15 TRBV30 CAWSGASSLQETQYF
13 TRBV5-8 CASSRQGRETQYF
12 TRBV29-1 CSVGQGGYNEHF
19 TRBV9 CASSVYDSNPWDVNSPLHF
13 TRBV29-1 CSDRTGEVETQYF
15 TRBV20-1 CSARPLQGAVETQYF
15 TRBV10-3 CAISERGQGGTEQYF
16 TRBV12-3/TRBV12-4 CASSGSGRSSYYEQYF
14 TRBV11-1 CASSLEPGDQPQHF
15 TRBV5-6 CASSLVGGSYYGYTF
15 TRBV20-1 CSELGQGVSNQPQHF
16 TRBV5-1 CASSLLLAENTGELFF
14 TRBV3-1 CASSQEGRIETQYF
17 TRBV6-4 CASSDYGTSGRSETQYF
14 TRBV29-1 CSATGTGVSYGYTF
14 TRBV29-1 CSVGTGKNTGELFF
18 TRBV29-1 CSAIGLAGHWSSYNEQFF
14 TRBV12-3/TRBV12-4 CASRRTGANEKLFF